This TCR beta chain was profiled in a study of molecular identifiers for immune sequencing clone quantification (dated by TCRdb to 2016 to 2019). Regarding the complete study: For a replicate experiment, RNA from roughly 21,000 or 96,000 naive CD8 T cells was divided into five aliquots, and four of the five aliquots were sequenced. CD8 T cells were used in a methods study to benchmark molecular-identifier clustering-based TCR repertoire sequencing (MIDCIRS) and TCR RNA copy counting.

At the junction V is shortened by 3 bases and J by 1 base, with 15 bases in between. Spanning cysteine to phenylalanine, the CDR3 consists of 16 amino acids. The retained sequence is limited to the CDR3, 48 bases, with the frame set at the first base. CDR1 and CDR2 are drawn from the germline V gene: SGHDN, FVKESK. Libraries were prepared through PCR. For sequencing, an Illumina HiSeq 4000 was employed. Bulk TCR libraries were made following a previously described method, with the TCR primers given in Table S5. Purification of total RNA was performed with the Qiagen AllPrep DNA/RNA kit. Before any analysis, reads coming from multiple sequencing runs of the same library were combined into one pool. Per the authors' processing: Reads were retained only if the reads had an exact TCR constant sequence, and the retained reads were trimmed to 150 nt and grouped according to their 12-nt molecular barcodes. Reads inside each barcode group were sub-clustered using a 15% Levenshtein threshold, and a quality-weighted consensus sequence was constructed for each RNA molecule. Non-functional sequences were discarded, and so were lower-count sequences lying one edit away from another sequence. Barcode sub-clusters with fewer than 20% of the maximum read count were removed, based on fitting two negative binomial distributions. TCRdb handled the public reads itself, with Q25 trimming in fastp and clone calling in MiXCR, and kept productive beta chains. One record per CDR3 amino acid sequence lists the most common genes and DNA. These V and J calls are TCRdb output, not the study's own analysis. This sample is represented by about 640,000 distinct CDR3 sequences; about 20% of them were singletons. The top ten constitute around 0.9% of the sample.

Points the paper makes about the study in general: Spiked-in Jurkat TCR RNA (10 copies' worth), which is not part of the donor repertoire, was contained in the naive libraries. Even against a background of 800,000 to 1,000,000 naive CD8 T cells, spiked-in Jurkat TCR RNA amounting to a single cell's worth was reported to be detectable. Modeling gave about 3.2 recovered TCR RNA copies per cell versus approximately 11 by digital PCR, implying approximately 30% capture efficiency. In CMV-specific effector cells, over 99% of molecules were held by clones above 20 RNA copies, whereas under 1% of molecules were held by such clones in naive cells. When barcode sub-clustering was not used, chimeric consensus sequences inflated TCR diversity, with chimeras reaching as high as 47%. Highly expanded clone sizes could be underestimated because identical TCR molecules may share a barcode.

Libraries of naive CD8 T cells were built from anywhere between about 20,000 and 1,000,000 sorted cells, with 10%, 30% or 50% of the purified RNA used. On a BD FACSAria II, naive CD8 T cells were FACS-sorted as CD8+CD4-CCR7+CD45RA+ and collected into RLT Plus buffer. Nine to eleven TCR copies' worth of Jurkat RNA were spiked into about 20,000-1,100,000 naive CD8 T cell samples to test detection sensitivity. CD8 T cells were enriched with RosetteSep CD8+ T Cell Enrichment Cocktail and Ficoll-Paque, followed by ACK red cell lysis. At least ten counts were recorded for this clonotype. Its binding antigen is unknown. Base qualities are not at hand, and no much larger clone is one base apart.

This receptor chain uses TRBV14 and TRBJ1-1; TRBD1 is perhaps the D gene, given 6 matching bases. Sequenced input: naive CD8+ T cells from blood, with Jurkat cell RNA spiked in. This sample's cell subset or site label indicates: FACS-sorted CD8+CD4-CCR7+CD45RA+ naive T cells. This clonotype originated in a human donor in good health. Some libraries in this study had Jurkat cell RNA spiked in. The DNA sequence is TGTGCCAGCAGCCACCCAAGGGGGATATGGAACACTGAAGCTTTCTTT. Its protein reads: CASSHPRGIWNTEAFF. Supplemented by the reference TRBV14 and TRBJ1-1 proteins around the CDR3, the complete variable domain is EAGVTQFPSHSVIEKGQTVTLRCDPISGHDNLYWYRRVMGKEIKFLLHFVKESKQDESGMPNNRFLAERTGGTYSTLKVQPAELEDSGVYFCASSHPRGIWNTEAFFGQGTRLTVV.